This T cell receptor beta chain was obtained from a study of blood T cell repertoires in COVID-19. For the study at large: Both acute and convalescent COVID-19 samples were obtained from the United States, Italy and Spain. The cDNA or gDNA used as material had been derived from T cells, B-cell-depleted T cells, or PBMCs.

TCRdb keeps only in-frame clones here, not all; method: immunoSEQ multiplex PCR. The table shows under 95,000 clones, with 83% occurring only once. From germline, CDR1 is SGHNT and CDR2 YYREEE (reference sequence). The ends lost 3 bases at V and 2 bases at J; junction bases unmatched: 8. This CDR3 is built from 17 residues. The gene calls are TRBV5-4 and TRBJ2-2, with 9 bases identical to TRBD1. Sequenced: peripheral blood. The source is a human donor in a cohort sampled during active COVID-19. In DNA, the CDR3 is TGTGCCAGCAGCTCCGCGAAACAGGGGGCCAACACCGGGGAGCTGTTTTTT. Its protein product is CASSSAKQGANTGELFF.